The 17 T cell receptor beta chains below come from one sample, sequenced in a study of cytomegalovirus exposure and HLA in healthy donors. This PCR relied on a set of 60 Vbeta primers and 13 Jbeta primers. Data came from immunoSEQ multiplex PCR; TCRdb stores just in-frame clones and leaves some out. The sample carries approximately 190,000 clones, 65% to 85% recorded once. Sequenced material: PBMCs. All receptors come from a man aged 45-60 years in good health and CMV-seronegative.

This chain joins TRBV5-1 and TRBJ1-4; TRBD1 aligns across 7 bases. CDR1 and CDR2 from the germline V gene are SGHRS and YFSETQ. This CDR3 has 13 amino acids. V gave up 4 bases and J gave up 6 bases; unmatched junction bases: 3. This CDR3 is CASSQGGYEKLFF. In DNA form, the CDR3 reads TGCGCCAGCAGCCAAGGGGGCTATGAAAAACTGTTTTTT. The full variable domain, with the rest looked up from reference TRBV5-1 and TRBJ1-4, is KAGVTQTPRYLIKTRGQQVTLSCSPISGHRSVSWYQQTPGQGLQFLFEYFSETQRNKGNFPGRFSGRQFSNSRSEMNVSTLELGDSALYLCASSQGGYEKLFFGSGTQLSVL.

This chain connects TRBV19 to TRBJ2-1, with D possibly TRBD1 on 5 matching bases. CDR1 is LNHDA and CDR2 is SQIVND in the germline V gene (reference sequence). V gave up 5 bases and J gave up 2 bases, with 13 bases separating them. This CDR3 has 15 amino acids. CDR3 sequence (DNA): TGTGCCAGTAGTTCCGCAGGGATTCCCTACAATGAGCAGTTCTTC. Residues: CASSSAGIPYNEQFF.

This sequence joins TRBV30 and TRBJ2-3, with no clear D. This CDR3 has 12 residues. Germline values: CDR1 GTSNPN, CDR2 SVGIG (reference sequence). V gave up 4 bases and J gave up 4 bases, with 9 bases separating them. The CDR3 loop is CAWNLIPDTQYF. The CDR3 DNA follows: TGTGCCTGGAATCTAATCCCAGATACGCAGTATTTT.

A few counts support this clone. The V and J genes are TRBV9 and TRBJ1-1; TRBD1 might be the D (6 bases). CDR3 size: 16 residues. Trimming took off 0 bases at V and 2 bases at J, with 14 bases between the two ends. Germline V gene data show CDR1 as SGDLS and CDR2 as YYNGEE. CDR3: CASSVEGRGGNTEAFF. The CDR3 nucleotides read TGTGCCAGCAGCGTAGAAGGAAGAGGGGGTAACACTGAAGCTTTCTTT.

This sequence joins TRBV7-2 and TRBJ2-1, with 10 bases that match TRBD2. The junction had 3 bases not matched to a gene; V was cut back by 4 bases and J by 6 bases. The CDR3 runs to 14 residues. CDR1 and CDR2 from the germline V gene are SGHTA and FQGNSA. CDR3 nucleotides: TGTGCCAGCAGCTCTACTAGCGGGATCAATGAGCAGTTCTTC. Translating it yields CASSSTSGINEQFF.

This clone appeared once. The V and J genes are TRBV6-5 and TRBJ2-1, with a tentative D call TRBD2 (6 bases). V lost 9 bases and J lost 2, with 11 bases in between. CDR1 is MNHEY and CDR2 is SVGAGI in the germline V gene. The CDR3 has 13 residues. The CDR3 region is CASTSPPYNEQFF. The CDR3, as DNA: TGTGCCAGTACTAGCCCCCCCTACAATGAGCAGTTCTTC.

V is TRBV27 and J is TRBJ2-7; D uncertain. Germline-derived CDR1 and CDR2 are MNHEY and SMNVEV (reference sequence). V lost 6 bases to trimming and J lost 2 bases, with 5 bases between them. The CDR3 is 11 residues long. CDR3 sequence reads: CASRYTYEQYF. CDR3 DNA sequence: TGTGCCAGCAGGTACACCTACGAGCAGTACTTC.

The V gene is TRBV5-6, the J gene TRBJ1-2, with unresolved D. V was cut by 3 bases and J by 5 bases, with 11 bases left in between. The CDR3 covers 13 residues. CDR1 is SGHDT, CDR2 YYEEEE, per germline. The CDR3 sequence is CASSSIRVYGYTF. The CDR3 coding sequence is TGTGCCAGCAGCTCGATTCGAGTTTATGGCTACACCTTC.

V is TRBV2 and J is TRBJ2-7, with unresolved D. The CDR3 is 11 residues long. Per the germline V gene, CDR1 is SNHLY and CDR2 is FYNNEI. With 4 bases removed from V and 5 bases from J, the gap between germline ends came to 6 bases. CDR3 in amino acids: CASSVLNEQYF. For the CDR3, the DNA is TGTGCCAGCAGTGTCCTTAACGAGCAGTACTTC.

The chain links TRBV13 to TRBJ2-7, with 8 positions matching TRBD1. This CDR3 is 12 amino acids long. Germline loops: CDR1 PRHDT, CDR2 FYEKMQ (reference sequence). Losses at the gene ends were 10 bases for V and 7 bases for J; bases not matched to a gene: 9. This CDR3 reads CATRDHRGEQYF. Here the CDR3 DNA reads TGTGCCACTCGGGACCACAGGGGGGAGCAGTACTTC.

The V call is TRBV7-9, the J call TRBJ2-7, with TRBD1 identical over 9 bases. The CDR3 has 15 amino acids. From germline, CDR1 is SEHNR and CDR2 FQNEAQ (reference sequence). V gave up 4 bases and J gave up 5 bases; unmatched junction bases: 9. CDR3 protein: CASSSPGTGRNEQYF. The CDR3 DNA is TGTGCCAGCAGCTCGCCCGGGACAGGGAGGAACGAGCAGTACTTC. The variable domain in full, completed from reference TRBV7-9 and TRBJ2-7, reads DTGVSQNPRHKITKRGQNVTFRCDPISEHNRLYWYRQTLGQGPEFLTYFQNEAQLEKSRLLSDRFSAERPKGSFSTLEIQRTEQGDSAMYLCASSSPGTGRNEQYFGPGTRLTVT.

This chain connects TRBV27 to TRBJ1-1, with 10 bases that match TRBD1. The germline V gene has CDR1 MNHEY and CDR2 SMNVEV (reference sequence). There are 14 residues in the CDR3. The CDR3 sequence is CETGTGALGTEAFF. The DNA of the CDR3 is TGTGAGACCGGGACAGGGGCTCTCGGCACTGAAGCTTTCTTT.

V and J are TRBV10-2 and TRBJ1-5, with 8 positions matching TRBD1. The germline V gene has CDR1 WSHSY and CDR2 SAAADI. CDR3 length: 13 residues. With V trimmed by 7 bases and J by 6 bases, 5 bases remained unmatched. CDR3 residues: CASNPGGGQPQHF. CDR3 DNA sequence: TGCGCCAGCAACCCAGGGGGCGGTCAGCCCCAGCATTTT.

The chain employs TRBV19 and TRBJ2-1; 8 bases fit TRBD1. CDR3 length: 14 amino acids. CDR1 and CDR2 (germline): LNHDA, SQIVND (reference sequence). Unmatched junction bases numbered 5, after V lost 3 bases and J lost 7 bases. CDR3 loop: CASSITDRVNEQFF. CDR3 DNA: TGTGCCAGTAGTATCACGGACAGGGTGAATGAGCAGTTCTTC.

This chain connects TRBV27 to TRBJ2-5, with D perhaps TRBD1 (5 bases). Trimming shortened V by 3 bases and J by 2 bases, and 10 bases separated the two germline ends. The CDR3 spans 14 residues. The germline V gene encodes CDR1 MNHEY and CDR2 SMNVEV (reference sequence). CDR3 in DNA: TGTGCCAGCAGTTTTCGGCAGGGTCAAGAGACCCAGTACTTC. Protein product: CASSFRQGQETQYF.

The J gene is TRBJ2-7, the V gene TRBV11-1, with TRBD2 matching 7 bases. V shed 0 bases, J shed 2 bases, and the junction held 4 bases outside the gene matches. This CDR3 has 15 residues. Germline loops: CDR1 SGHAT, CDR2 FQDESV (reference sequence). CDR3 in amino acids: CASSLARGTTYEQYF. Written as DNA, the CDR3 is TGTGCCAGCAGCTTAGCGCGGGGGACCACCTACGAGCAGTACTTC. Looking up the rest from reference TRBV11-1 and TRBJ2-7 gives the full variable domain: EAEVAQSPRYKITEKSQAVAFWCDPISGHATLYWYRQILGQGPELLVQFQDESVVDDSQLPKDRFSAERLKGVDSTLKIQPAELGDSAMYLCASSLARGTTYEQYFGPGTRLTVT.

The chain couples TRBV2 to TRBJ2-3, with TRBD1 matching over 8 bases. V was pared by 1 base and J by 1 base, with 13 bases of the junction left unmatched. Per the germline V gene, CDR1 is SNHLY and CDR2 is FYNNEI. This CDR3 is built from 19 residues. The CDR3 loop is CASSEGLAGGRFRTDTQYF. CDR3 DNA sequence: TGTGCCAGCAGTGAAGGCTTGGCAGGGGGCCGATTCCGCACAGATACGCAGTATTTT.